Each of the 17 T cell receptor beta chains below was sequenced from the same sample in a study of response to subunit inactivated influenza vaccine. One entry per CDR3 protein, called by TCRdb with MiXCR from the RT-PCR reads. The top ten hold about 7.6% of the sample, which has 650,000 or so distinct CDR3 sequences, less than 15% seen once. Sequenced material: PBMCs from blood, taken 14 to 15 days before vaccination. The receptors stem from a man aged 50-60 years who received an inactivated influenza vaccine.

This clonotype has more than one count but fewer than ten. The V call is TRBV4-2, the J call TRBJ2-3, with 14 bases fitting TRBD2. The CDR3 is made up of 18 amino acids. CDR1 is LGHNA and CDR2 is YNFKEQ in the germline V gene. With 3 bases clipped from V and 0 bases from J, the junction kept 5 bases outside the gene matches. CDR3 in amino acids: CASSQGTSGGLSTDTQYF. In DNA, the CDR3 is TGTGCCAGCAGCCAGGGGACTAGCGGGGGCCTTAGCACAGATACGCAGTATTTT.

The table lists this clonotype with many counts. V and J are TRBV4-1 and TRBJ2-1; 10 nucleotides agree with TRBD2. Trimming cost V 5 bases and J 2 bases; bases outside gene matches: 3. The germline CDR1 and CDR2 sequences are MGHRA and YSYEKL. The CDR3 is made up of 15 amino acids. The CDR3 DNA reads TGCGCCAGCAGCAAACTAGCGGGGACCTACAATGAGCAGTTCTTC. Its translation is CASSKLAGTYNEQFF.

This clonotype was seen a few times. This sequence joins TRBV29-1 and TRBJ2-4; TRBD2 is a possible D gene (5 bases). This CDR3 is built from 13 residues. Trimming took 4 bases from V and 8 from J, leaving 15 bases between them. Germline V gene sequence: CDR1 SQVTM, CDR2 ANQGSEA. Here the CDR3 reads CSVGGIGGYIQYF. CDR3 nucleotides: TGCAGCGTTGGAGGGATTGGTGGGTACATTCAGTACTTC. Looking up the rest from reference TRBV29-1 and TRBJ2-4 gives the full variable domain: SAVISQKPSRDICQRGTSLTIQCQVDSQVTMMFWYRQQPGQSLTLIATANQGSEATYESGFVIDKFPISRPNLTFSTLTVSNMSPEDSSIYLCSVGGIGGYIQYFGAGTRLSVL.

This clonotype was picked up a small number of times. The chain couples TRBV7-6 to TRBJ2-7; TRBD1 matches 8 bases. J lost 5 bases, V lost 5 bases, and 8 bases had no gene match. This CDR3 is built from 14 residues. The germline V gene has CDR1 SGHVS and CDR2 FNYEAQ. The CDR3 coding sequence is TGTGCCAGCAGCCGAGGACAGGGATCCCACGAGCAGTACTTC. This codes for CASSRGQGSHEQYF.

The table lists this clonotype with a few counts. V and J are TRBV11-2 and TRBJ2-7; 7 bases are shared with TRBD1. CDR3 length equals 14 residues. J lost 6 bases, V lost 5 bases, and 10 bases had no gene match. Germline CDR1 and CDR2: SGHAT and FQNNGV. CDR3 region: CASSGVQGKREQYF. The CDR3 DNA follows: TGTGCCAGCAGCGGGGTACAGGGGAAACGCGAGCAGTACTTC.

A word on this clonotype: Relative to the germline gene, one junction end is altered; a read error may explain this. The chain's CDR3 is CASSPRTGEASYTEQFF. For the CDR3, the DNA is TGTGCCAGCAGCCCCAGGACAGGGGAGGCATCCTACACTGAGCAGTTCTTC. This chain links TRBV12-3 or TRBV12-4 with TRBJ2-1; TRBD1 aligns across 9 bases. The CDR3 extends over 17 amino acids.

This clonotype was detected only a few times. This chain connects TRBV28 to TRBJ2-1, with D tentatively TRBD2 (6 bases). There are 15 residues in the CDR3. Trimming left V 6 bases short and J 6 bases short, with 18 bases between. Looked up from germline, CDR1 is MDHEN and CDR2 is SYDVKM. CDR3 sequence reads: CASRTRLVTANEQFF. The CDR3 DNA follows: TGTGCCAGCAGAACTCGACTAGTAACCGCCAATGAGCAGTTCTTC. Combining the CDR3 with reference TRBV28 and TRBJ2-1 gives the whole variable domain DVKVTQSSRYLVKRTGEKVFLECVQDMDHENMFWYRQDPGLGLRLIYFSYDVKMKEKGDIPEGYSVSREKKERFSLILESASTNQTSMYLCASRTRLVTANEQFFGPGTRLTVL.

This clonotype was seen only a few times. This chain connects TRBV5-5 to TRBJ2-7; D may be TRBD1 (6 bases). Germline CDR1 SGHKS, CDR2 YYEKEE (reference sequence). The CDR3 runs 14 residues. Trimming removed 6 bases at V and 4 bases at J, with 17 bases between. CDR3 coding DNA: TGTGCCAGCAACCCTATCTATCAGGGGTACGAGCAGTACTTC. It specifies CASNPIYQGYEQYF.

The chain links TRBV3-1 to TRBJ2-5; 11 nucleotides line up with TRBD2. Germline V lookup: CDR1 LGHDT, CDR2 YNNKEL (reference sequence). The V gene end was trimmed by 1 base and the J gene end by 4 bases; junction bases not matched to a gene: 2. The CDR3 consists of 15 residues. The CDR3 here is CASSQASGRRETQYF. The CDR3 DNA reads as TGTGCCAGCAGCCAAGCTAGCGGGAGGAGAGAGACCCAGTACTTC.

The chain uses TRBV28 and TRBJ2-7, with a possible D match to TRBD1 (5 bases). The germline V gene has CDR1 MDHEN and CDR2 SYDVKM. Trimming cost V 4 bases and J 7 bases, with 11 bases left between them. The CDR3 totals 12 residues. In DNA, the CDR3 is TGTGCCAGCAGTTCCAGGGTTTCAGAGCAGTACTTC. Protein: CASSSRVSEQYF.

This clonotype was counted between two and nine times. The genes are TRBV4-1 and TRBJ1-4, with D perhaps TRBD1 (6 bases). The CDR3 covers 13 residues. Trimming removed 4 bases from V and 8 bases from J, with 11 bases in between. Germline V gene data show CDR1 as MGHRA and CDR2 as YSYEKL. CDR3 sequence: CASSPLQGEKLFF. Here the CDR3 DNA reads TGCGCCAGCAGCCCCCTTCAGGGGGAAAAACTGTTTTTT.

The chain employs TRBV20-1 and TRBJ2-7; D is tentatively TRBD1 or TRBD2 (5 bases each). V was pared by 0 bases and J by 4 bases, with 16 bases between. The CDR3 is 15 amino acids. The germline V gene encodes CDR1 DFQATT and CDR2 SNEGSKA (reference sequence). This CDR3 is CSARDGGGPQYEQYF. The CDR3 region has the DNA TGCAGTGCTAGAGATGGGGGTGGGCCTCAGTACGAGCAGTACTTC.

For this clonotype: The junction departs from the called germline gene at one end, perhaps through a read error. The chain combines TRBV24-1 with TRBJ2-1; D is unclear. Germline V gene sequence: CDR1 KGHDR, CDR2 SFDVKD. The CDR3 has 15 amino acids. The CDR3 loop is CATSDLIRSVDELFF. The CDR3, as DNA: TGTGCCACCAGTGATTTGATTCGGAGCGTCGATGAGCTGTTCTTC.

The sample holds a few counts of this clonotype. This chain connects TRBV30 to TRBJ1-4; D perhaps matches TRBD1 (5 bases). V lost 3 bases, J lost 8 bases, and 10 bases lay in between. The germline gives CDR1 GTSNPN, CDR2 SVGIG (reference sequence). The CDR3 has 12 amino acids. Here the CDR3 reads CAWRAGNEKLFF. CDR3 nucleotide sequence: TGTGCCTGGAGAGCAGGGAACGAAAAACTGTTTTTT.

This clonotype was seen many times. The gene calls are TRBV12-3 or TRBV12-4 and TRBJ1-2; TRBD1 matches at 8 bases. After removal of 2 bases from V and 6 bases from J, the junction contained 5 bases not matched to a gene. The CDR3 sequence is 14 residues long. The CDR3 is CASSLRQGADGYTF. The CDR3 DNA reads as TGTGCCAGCAGTTTAAGGCAGGGGGCCGATGGCTACACCTTC.

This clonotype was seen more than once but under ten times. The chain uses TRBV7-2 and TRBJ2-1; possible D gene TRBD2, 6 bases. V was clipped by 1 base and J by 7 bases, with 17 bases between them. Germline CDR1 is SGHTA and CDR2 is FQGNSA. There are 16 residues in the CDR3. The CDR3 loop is CASSLVGSGVLNEQFF. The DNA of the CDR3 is TGTGCCAGCAGCTTAGTTGGGTCGGGAGTGTTAAATGAGCAGTTCTTC.

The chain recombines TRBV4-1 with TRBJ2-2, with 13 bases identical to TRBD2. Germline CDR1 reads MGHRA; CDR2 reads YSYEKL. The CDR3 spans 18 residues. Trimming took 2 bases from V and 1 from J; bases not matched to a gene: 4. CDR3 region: CASSQPTSGGRNTGELFF. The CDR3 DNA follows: TGCGCCAGCAGCCAACCGACTAGCGGGGGGCGGAACACCGGGGAGCTGTTTTTT.